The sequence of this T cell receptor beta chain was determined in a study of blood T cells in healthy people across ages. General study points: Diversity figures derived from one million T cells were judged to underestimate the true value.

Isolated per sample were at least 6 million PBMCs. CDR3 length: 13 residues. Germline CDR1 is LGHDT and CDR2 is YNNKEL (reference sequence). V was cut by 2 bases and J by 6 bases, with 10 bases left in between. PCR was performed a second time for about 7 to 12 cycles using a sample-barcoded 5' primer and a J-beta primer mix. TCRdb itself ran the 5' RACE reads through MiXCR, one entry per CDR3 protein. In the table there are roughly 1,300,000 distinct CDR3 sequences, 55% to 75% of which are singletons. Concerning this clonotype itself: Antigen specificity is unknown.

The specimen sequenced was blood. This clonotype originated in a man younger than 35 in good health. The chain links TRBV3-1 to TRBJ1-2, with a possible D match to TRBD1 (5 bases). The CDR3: CASSQMRGHGYTF. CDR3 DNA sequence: TGTGCCAGCAGCCAAATGCGGGGCCATGGCTACACCTTC.